This entry lists 25 T cell receptor beta chains sequenced from one sample in a study of CD8 T cells in ankylosing spondylitis (TCRdb year 2017). Study-wide conclusions, independent of this receptor: Blood from ankylosing spondylitis patients appeared to be characterized by a TCR beta motif composed of several highly homologous amino acid variants.

Their cognate antigens are unknown. Library preparation employed 5' RACE. Instrument on record: Illumina HiSeq 2500. TCRdb took the public reads, trimmed them with fastp at Q25, ran MiXCR for clone calling and kept in-frame beta chains. Here each entry gathers all rows of one CDR3 protein and keeps the most common genes and DNA. The sample yields 650,000 to 800,000 distinct CDR3 sequences; around 20% were counted once. Together, the top ten hold around 19% of the sample. The sequencing sample was made of blood, either unsorted or a sorted T cell fraction (not recorded which). All receptors come from a male donor with ankylosing spondylitis.

This clonotype came up a few times. The genes are TRBV7-2 and TRBJ2-3; 10 bases are a match to TRBD2. V trimming: 5 bases; J trimming: 5 bases; junction bases outside the gene matches: 7. This CDR3 spans 15 amino acids. From germline, CDR1 is SGHTA and CDR2 FQGNSA. The CDR3 region has the DNA TGTGCCAGCAGCCCAAGCGGGAGGGATGGAGATACGCAGTATTTT. This gives the protein CASSPSGRDGDTQYF.

This chain links TRBV11-3 with TRBJ2-5, with no clear D. V was clipped by 6 bases and J by 5 bases, with 16 bases between them. The V gene's germline CDR1 is SGHNT and CDR2 YENEEA. This CDR3 has 14 residues. CDR3 in DNA: TGTGCCAGCAGATTATCGTCTGTTTTTGAGACCCAGTACTTC. It encodes CASRLSSVFETQYF.

This clonotype has more than one count but fewer than ten. The V call is TRBV20-1, the J call TRBJ1-5; tentative D call: TRBD1 (5 bases). The CDR3 sequence is 13 residues long. Trimming took 6 bases from V and 4 from J, leaving 13 bases between them. CDR1 is DFQATT and CDR2 is SNEGSKA in the germline V gene (reference sequence). For the CDR3, the DNA is TGCAGTGCCAAAACAGGTGCGAATCAGCCCCAGCATTTT. The encoded protein is CSAKTGANQPQHF.

The CDR3 is CASSSQTGAPYEQYF. The CDR3 region has the DNA TGTGCCAGCAGCTCTCAGACAGGAGCCCCCTACGAGCAGTACTTC. The chain recombines TRBV7-6 with TRBJ2-7; tentatively, D is TRBD1 (6 bases). The CDR3 sequence is 15 residues long. Germline V gene lookup returns CDR1 SGHVS and CDR2 FNYEAQ. The V gene lost 4 bases and the J gene lost 2 bases, with 15 bases spanning the gap.

The chain recombines TRBV11-1 with TRBJ2-1; D not certain. CDR1 is SGHAT, CDR2 FQDESV, per germline (reference sequence). Trimming took 0 bases from V and 0 from J, leaving 12 bases between them. This CDR3 is 17 amino acids long. The DNA of the CDR3 is TGTGCCAGCAGCTTAGCGGCCGCCCACTCCTCCTACAATGAGCAGTTCTTC. Amino acid sequence: CASSLAAAHSSYNEQFF.

This clonotype showed up just a few times. The chain has TRBV6-6 and TRBJ1-1, with a weak D call TRBD1 (6 bases). The CDR3 sequence is 13 residues long. CDR1 MNHNY and CDR2 SVGAGI come from the germline V gene (reference sequence). The V end was cut by 2 bases, the J end by 5 bases, with 9 bases between. CDR3 nucleotide sequence: TGTGCCAGCAGTTACGACAGGCTTACTGAAGCTTTCTTT. As protein: CASSYDRLTEAFF.

There are many counts of this clonotype. The chain carries TRBV4-1 and TRBJ2-3; 7 bases agree with TRBD2. The CDR3 sequence is 14 residues long. Germline V gene data show CDR1 as MGHRA and CDR2 as YSYEKL. The V segment lost 3 bases and the J segment 2 bases; nucleotides outside the gene matches: 2. CDR3 amino acids: CASSHGTTTDTQYF. The DNA for the CDR3 is TGCGCCAGCAGCCACGGGACTACCACAGATACGCAGTATTTT.

This clonotype turned up a few times. This chain connects TRBV20-1 to TRBJ2-6, with D unresolved. CDR3 length: 18 residues. Germline assignment: CDR1 DFQATT and CDR2 SNEGSKA (reference sequence). Deletions cut 2 bases from V and 0 bases from J, with 17 bases between. CDR3 in DNA: TGCAGTGCTAGATATCCCGGTGCGTTTAGCTCTGGGGCCAACGTCCTGACTTTC. Translated: CSARYPGAFSSGANVLTF.

In this sample, this clonotype turned up a few times. The chain carries TRBV20-1 and TRBJ2-1; a possible D gene is TRBD2 (6 bases). CDR1 DFQATT and CDR2 SNEGSKA come from the germline V gene (reference sequence). CDR3 length: 12 amino acids. V shed 7 bases and J shed 4 bases, with 11 bases lying between them. The CDR3 bases are TGCAGTGGCAAGGGACTTTACAATGAGCAGTTCTTC. Translation: CSGKGLYNEQFF.

This chain links TRBV29-1 with TRBJ1-2; D remains unclear. This CDR3 is built from 12 residues. Trimming stripped 6 bases from V and 7 bases from J, with 15 bases between. Germline lookup yields CDR1 SQVTM and CDR2 ANQGSEA. For the CDR3, the DNA is TGCAGCGTGATGGATAGTTTGGGTGGCTACACCTTC. Translation gives CSVMDSLGGYTF.

The chain joins TRBV3-1 to TRBJ2-7; 8 nucleotides agree with TRBD2. The V segment lost 1 base and the J segment 4 bases; nucleotides outside the gene matches: 6. This CDR3 is built from 15 residues. Germline V lookup: CDR1 LGHDT, CDR2 YNNKEL (reference sequence). The CDR3 sequence: CASSQVASGRYEQYF. The CDR3, as DNA: TGTGCCAGCAGCCAAGTGGCTAGCGGGCGTTACGAGCAGTACTTC.

This clonotype was seen a handful of times. This chain links TRBV18 with TRBJ2-5; D is ambiguous. The V end lost 3 bases, the J end lost 5 bases, and 10 bases lay between the germline ends. CDR3 size: 13 residues. In germline, CDR1 is KGHSH, CDR2 LQKENI. The CDR3 reads CASSPMAAETQYF. For the CDR3, the DNA is TGTGCCAGCTCACCGATGGCCGCGGAGACCCAGTACTTC.

This clonotype was observed a few times. The chain couples TRBV20-1 to TRBJ1-1; D unclear. Germline V gene sequence: CDR1 DFQATT, CDR2 SNEGSKA (reference sequence). Trimming stripped 3 bases from V and 1 base from J, with 12 bases between. The CDR3 runs 14 residues. The CDR3 sequence is CSARRIWANTEAFF. Here the CDR3 DNA reads TGCAGTGCTAGGCGTATTTGGGCGAACACTGAAGCTTTCTTT.

Only a few counts were recorded for this clonotype. The genes are TRBV20-1 and TRBJ2-7; D remains unclear. Germline assignment: CDR1 DFQATT and CDR2 SNEGSKA (reference sequence). The CDR3 totals 11 residues. V lost 3 bases and J 4 bases, leaving 7 bases between the germline ends. CDR3 amino acids: CSASAGYEQYF. The CDR3 nucleotides are TGCAGTGCTAGTGCCGGTTACGAGCAGTACTTC.

The chain links TRBV20-1 to TRBJ1-3; a possible D gene is TRBD1 (5 bases). Germline values: CDR1 DFQATT, CDR2 SNEGSKA (reference sequence). V was trimmed by 2 bases and J by 2 bases, leaving 13 bases between them. The CDR3 length is 15 residues. The CDR3 here is CSARNPGPAGNTIYF. In DNA, the CDR3 is TGCAGTGCTAGAAATCCGGGGCCGGCTGGAAACACCATATATTTT.

The rearrangement links TRBV20-1 to TRBJ1-3; D not certain. This CDR3 region has 15 residues. Trimming cost V 0 bases and J 0 bases, with 9 bases left between them. CDR1 is DFQATT, CDR2 SNEGSKA, per germline (reference sequence). CDR3 residues: CSARDPLNSGNTIYF. CDR3 nucleotide sequence: TGCAGTGCTAGAGATCCATTGAACTCTGGAAACACCATATATTTT.

This sequence joins TRBV9 and TRBJ2-5, with 10 bases that match TRBD2. From germline, CDR1 is SGDLS and CDR2 YYNGEE. V was clipped by 4 bases and J by 4 bases; unmatched bases: 7. This CDR3 has 15 residues. This CDR3 is CASSISGGAGETQYF. In nucleotides, the CDR3 is TGTGCCAGCAGCATAAGCGGGGGGGCCGGAGAGACCCAGTACTTC.

The chain couples TRBV6-1 to TRBJ1-4; the D gene is possibly TRBD1 (5 bases). CDR1 and CDR2 (germline): MNHNS, SASEGT. This CDR3 is 13 amino acids long. Trimming took off 5 bases at V and 7 bases at J, with 11 bases between the two ends. In DNA, the CDR3 is TGTGCCAGCAGTCTCGGACATTTTGAAAAACTGTTTTTT. Translated: CASSLGHFEKLFF.

This clonotype was detected only once. The chain joins TRBV9 to TRBJ2-2; no clear D gene. The CDR3 loop spans 17 amino acids. The germline V gene has CDR1 SGDLS and CDR2 YYNGEE. With 1 base removed from V and 0 bases from J, the gap between germline ends came to 13 bases. CDR3 nucleotide sequence: TGTGCCAGCAGCGTAACTTTTTTGGGGTCGAACACCGGGGAGCTGTTTTTT. It translates to CASSVTFLGSNTGELFF.

This clonotype was detected a few times. This rearrangement joins TRBV7-8 to TRBJ1-2; maybe TRBD1 (5 bases). Germline values: CDR1 SGHVS, CDR2 FQNEAQ. The CDR3 length is 11 residues. V lost 7 bases, J lost 8 bases, and 11 bases lay in between. The CDR3 nucleotides read TGTGCCAGCACCCGGGGGATCGGCTACACCTTC. Translating gives CASTRGIGYTF.

A few counts support this clonotype. The chain recombines TRBV7-2 with TRBJ2-1; 9 bases are shared with TRBD2. The CDR3 covers 14 residues. The germline CDR1 and CDR2 sequences are SGHTA and FQGNSA. J was trimmed by 8 bases and V by 1 base; bases with no gene match: 3. CDR3 bases: TGTGCCAGCAGCTTAGGGAGCGGGAGGTATGAGCAGTTCTTC. Translated, it gives CASSLGSGRYEQFF.

This clonotype has more than one count but fewer than ten. The rearrangement joins TRBV11-2 to TRBJ1-2; tentatively, D is TRBD1 (5 bases). Looked up from germline, CDR1 is SGHAT and CDR2 is FQNNGV. CDR3 size: 13 residues. V dropped 1 base and J dropped 5 bases, with 8 bases sitting between them. In nucleotides, the CDR3 is TGTGCCAGCAGCTTAGGGGACGCATATGGCTACACCTTC. This sequence encodes CASSLGDAYGYTF.

This clonotype has a handful of counts. Here the CDR3 DNA reads TGCGCCAGCAGCCAAAACAGGGGAGCCTACTATGGCTACACCTTC. Translated, it gives CASSQNRGAYYGYTF. The rearrangement links TRBV5-1 to TRBJ1-2; 7 bases fit TRBD1. The germline CDR1 and CDR2 sequences are SGHRS and YFSETQ. The V segment lost 4 bases and the J segment 3 bases; nucleotides outside the gene matches: 9. The CDR3 spans 15 residues. The full variable domain, rest sourced from reference TRBV5-1 and TRBJ1-2, is KAGVTQTPRYLIKTRGQQVTLSCSPISGHRSVSWYQQTPGQGLQFLFEYFSETQRNKGNFPGRFSGRQFSNSRSEMNVSTLELGDSALYLCASSQNRGAYYGYTFGSGTRLTVV.

This clonotype has more than one count but fewer than ten. In DNA form, the CDR3 reads TGCGCCAGCAGCCAAGTACTCCTTACATCCTATTCGGCAAAGTCCTACAATGAGCAGTTCTTC. Translating it yields CASSQVLLTSYSAKSYNEQFF. The rearrangement links TRBV4-1 to TRBJ2-1; D is ambiguous. Trimming took 1 base from V and 1 from J, leaving 26 bases between them. CDR3 length equals 21 residues. Germline V gives CDR1 MGHRA, CDR2 YSYEKL.

This clonotype occurred many times. The V and J genes are TRBV12-3 or TRBV12-4 and TRBJ2-3, with 8 positions matching TRBD2. Unmatched junction bases numbered 1, after V lost 4 bases and J lost 1 base. The CDR3 is 14 amino acids. For the CDR3, the DNA is TGTGCCAGCAGTTCACTAGCGGGCACAGATACGCAGTATTTT. Translation gives CASSSLAGTDTQYF.